This T cell receptor (beta chain) appears in the sequencing data of a study of T cell responses to AZD1222 COVID-19 vaccine. Study-wide findings and caveats: The study found vaccine-associated CD4 TCRs spanning spike, dominant at 160-218 and 743-854.

TCRdb's copy holds only in-frame clones and misses some; the assay was immunoSEQ multiplex PCR. The data show nearly 110,000 clones, with 90% seen just once and less than 10% held by the top ten. For this clone: Antigen unknown.

Recipients boosted at about 4 weeks or about 12 weeks are pooled. This specimen consisted of peripheral blood, obtained 28 days after the second AZD1222 dose. The sequence was obtained from an adult who received the AZD1222 COVID-19 vaccine.

The CDR3 region is CAWSTGDLGQPQHF. The CDR3 DNA reads TGTGCCTGGAGTACAGGGGATTTGGGGCAGCCCCAGCATTTT. V gene TRBV30 combines with J gene TRBJ1-5; 7 bases fit TRBD1. Germline V lookup: CDR1 GTSNPN, CDR2 SVGIG (reference sequence). The ends lost 2 bases at V and 7 bases at J; junction bases unmatched: 8. This CDR3 is built from 14 residues.